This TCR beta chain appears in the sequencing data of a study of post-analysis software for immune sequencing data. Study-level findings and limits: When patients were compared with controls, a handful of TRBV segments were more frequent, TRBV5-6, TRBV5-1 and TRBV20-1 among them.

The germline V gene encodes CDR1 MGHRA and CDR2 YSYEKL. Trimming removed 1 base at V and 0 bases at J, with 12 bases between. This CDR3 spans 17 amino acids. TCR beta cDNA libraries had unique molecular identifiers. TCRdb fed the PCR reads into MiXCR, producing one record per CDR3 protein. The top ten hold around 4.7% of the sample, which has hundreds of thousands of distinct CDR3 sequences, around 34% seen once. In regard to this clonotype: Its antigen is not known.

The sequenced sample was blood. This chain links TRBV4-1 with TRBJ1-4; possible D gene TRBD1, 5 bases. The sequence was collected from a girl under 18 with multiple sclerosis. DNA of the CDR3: TGCGCCAGCAGCCAAGCTACGCGAGGGGCAACTAATGAAAAACTGTTTTTT. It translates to CASSQATRGATNEKLFF.